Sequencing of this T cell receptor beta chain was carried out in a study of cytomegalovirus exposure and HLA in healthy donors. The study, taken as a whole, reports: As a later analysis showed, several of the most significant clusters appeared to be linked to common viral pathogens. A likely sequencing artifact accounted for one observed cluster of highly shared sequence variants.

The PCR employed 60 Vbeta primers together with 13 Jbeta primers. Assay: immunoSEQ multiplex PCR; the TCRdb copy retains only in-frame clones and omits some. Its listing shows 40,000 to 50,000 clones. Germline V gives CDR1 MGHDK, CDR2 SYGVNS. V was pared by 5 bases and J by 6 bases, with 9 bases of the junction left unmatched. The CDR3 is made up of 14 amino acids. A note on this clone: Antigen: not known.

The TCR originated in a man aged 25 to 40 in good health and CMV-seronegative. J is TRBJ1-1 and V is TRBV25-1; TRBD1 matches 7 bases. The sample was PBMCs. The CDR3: CASSQTGRAAEAFF. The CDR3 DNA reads TGTGCCAGCAGTCAGACAGGGAGAGCTGCTGAAGCTTTCTTT.